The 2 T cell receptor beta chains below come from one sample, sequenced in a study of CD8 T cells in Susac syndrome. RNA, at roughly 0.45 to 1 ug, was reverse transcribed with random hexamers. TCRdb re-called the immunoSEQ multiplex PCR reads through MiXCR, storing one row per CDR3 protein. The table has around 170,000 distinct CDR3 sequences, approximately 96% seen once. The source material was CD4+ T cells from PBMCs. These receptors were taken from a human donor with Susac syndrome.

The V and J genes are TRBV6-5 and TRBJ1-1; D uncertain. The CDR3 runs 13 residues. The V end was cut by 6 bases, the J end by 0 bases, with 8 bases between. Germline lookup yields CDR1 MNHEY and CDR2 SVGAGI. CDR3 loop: CASRSGLNTEAFF. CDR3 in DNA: TGTGCCAGCAGGAGTGGACTGAACACTGAAGCTTTCTTT.

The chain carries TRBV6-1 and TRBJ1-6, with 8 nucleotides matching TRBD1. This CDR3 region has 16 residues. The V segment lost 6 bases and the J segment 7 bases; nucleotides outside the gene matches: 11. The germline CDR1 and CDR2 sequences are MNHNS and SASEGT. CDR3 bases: TGTGCCAGCAGCGAACCGCAGGGGGCTGTAAATTCACCCCTCCACTTT. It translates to CASSEPQGAVNSPLHF.